The 7 T cell receptor beta chains below come from one sample, sequenced in a study of monozygotic twins with cystic fibrosis. TCRdb keeps only in-frame clones here, not all; method: immunoSEQ multiplex PCR. Here the sample spans 12,000 to 15,000 clones, 75% to 90% being singletons. Material: blood. Source of these receptors: a boy aged 10-17 years with cystic fibrosis.

The chain joins TRBV5-1 to TRBJ2-3; 13 nucleotides agree with TRBD2. This CDR3 is 16 amino acids long. V was pared by 4 bases and J by 2 bases, with 4 bases of the junction left unmatched. Germline CDR1 and CDR2: SGHRS and YFSETQ. CDR3 protein: CASSPTSGGATDTQYF. The CDR3 DNA reads as TGCGCCAGCAGCCCAACTAGCGGGGGGGCCACAGATACGCAGTATTTT. Full variable domain (remainder filled in from reference TRBV5-1 and TRBJ2-3): KAGVTQTPRYLIKTRGQQVTLSCSPISGHRSVSWYQQTPGQGLQFLFEYFSETQRNKGNFPGRFSGRQFSNSRSEMNVSTLELGDSALYLCASSPTSGGATDTQYFGPGTRLTVL.

The chain is built from TRBV11-2 and TRBJ2-7, with D perhaps being TRBD1 or TRBD2 (5 bases each). CDR3 length equals 13 residues. Germline loops: CDR1 SGHAT, CDR2 FQNNGV. Trimming pared 0 bases from V and 10 bases from J, leaving 13 bases between. CDR3 residues: CASSLDRGRVQYF. CDR3 nucleotide sequence: TGTGCCAGCAGCTTAGATCGGGGCCGCGTCCAGTACTTC.

The chain combines TRBV4-1 with TRBJ1-5; 8 nucleotides match TRBD1. In germline, CDR1 is MGHRA, CDR2 YSYEKL. The CDR3 contains 14 residues. V trimming: 2 bases; J trimming: 7 bases; junction bases outside the gene matches: 4. The CDR3: CASSQLDRDQPQHF. The CDR3 DNA follows: TGCGCCAGCAGCCAACTGGACAGGGACCAGCCCCAGCATTTT.

V is TRBV6-1 and J is TRBJ1-2; weak D call: TRBD1 (5 bases). The V gene's germline CDR1 is MNHNS and CDR2 SASEGT. V dropped 2 bases and J dropped 3 bases, with 13 bases sitting between them. The CDR3 spans 15 residues. This chain's CDR3 is CASSEKTGRDYGYTF. CDR3 sequence (DNA): TGTGCCAGCAGTGAAAAGACGGGGCGCGACTATGGCTACACCTTC.

This sequence joins TRBV15 and TRBJ1-1, with 9 positions matching TRBD1. V shed 5 bases and J 1 base; nucleotides not matched to a gene: 2. Germline CDR1 and CDR2: LNHNV and YYDKDF (reference sequence). CDR3 length equals 14 residues. The CDR3 nucleotides are TGTGCCACCAGCCGGGACAGGGCGAACACTGAAGCTTTCTTT. This gives the protein CATSRDRANTEAFF.

This sequence joins TRBV6-1 and TRBJ2-1, with D tentatively TRBD2 (7 bases). Trimming stripped 1 base from V and 9 bases from J, with 16 bases between. Germline assignment: CDR1 MNHNS and CDR2 SASEGT. The CDR3 extends over 15 amino acids. CDR3 amino acids: CASSEVVGGPREQFF. The CDR3 region has the DNA TGTGCCAGCAGTGAAGTTGTGGGGGGGCCACGTGAGCAGTTCTTC.

V is TRBV15 and J is TRBJ1-1, with D uncertain. Germline-derived CDR1 and CDR2 are LNHNV and YYDKDF (reference sequence). Trimming took off 0 bases at V and 0 bases at J, with 11 bases between the two ends. The CDR3 is 16 amino acids. The DNA of the CDR3 is TGTGCCACCAGCAGAGATCTCAGGCGACTGAACACTGAAGCTTTCTTT. It translates to CATSRDLRRLNTEAFF.